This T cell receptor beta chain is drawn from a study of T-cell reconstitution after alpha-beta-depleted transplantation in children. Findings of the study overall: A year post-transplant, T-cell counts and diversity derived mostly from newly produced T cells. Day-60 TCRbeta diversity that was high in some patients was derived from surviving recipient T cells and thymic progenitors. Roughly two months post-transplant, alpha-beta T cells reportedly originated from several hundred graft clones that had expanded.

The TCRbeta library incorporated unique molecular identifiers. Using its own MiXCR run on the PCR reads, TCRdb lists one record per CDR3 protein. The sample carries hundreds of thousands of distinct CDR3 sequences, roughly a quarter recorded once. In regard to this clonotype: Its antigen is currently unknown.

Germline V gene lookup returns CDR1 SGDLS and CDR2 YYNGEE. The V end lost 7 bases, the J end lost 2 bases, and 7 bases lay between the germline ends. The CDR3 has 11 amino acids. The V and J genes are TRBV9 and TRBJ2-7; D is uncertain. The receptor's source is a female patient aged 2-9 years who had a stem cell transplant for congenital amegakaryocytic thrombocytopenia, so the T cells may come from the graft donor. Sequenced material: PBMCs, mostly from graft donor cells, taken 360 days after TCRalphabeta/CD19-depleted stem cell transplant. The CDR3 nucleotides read TGTGCCAGCCCCTTGACCTACGAGCAGTACTTC. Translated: CASPLTYEQYF. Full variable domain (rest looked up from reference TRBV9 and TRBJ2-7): DSGVTQTPKHLITATGQRVTLRCSPRSGDLSVYWYQQSLDQGLQFLIQYYNGEERAKGNILERFSAQQFPDLHSELNLSSLELGDSALYFCASPLTYEQYFGPGTRLTVT.